The 32 T cell receptor beta chains in this list originate from one sample, sequenced in a study of radiation and T cells in renal cell carcinoma. The time point was: blood 2 weeks post-SBRT. The treatment denotes: 15 Gy SBRT to primary tumor, nephrectomy 4 weeks later. Generated by immunoSEQ multiplex PCR, the TCRdb table keeps only in-frame clones and is missing some. The sample has around 60,000 clones, 70% to 80% seen once; the top ten hold over 6%. Specimen: blood, collected from a patient whose treatment included radiotherapy and nephrectomy. The receptors derive from a man in his 60s with renal cell carcinoma.

The genes are TRBV5-1 and TRBJ2-1; 8 bases match TRBD1. CDR1 and CDR2 from the germline V gene are SGHRS and YFSETQ. V lost 4 bases and J lost 10; bases outside the gene matches: 4. The CDR3 covers 12 residues. CDR3 in DNA: TGCGCCAGCAGCCCGGACAGGGCGGAGCAGTTCTTC. It translates to CASSPDRAEQFF.

The chain carries TRBV30 and TRBJ1-2; D possibly corresponds to TRBD1 (5 bases). Trimming removed 8 bases from V and 2 bases from J, with 12 bases in between. The CDR3 spans 12 residues. The germline CDR1 and CDR2 sequences are GTSNPN and SVGIG (reference sequence). This CDR3 is CAGGLLNYGYTF. The CDR3 DNA reads TGTGCCGGGGGACTCCTCAACTATGGCTACACCTTC.

The gene calls are TRBV4-2 and TRBJ2-2; 10 positions match TRBD2. Trimming at V came to 2 bases and at J to 7 bases, leaving 7 bases not matched to a gene. CDR3 length: 16 amino acids. The germline V gene has CDR1 LGHNA and CDR2 YNFKEQ. For the CDR3, the DNA is TGTGCCAGCAGCCAATCTCCTAGCGGGAGCAGCGGGGAGCTGTTTTTT. Its translation is CASSQSPSGSSGELFF.

The V gene is TRBV10-2, the J gene TRBJ1-1; possible D gene TRBD1, 5 bases. CDR1 is WSHSY and CDR2 is SAAADI in the germline V gene. The V end lost 10 bases, the J end lost 1 base, and 22 bases lay between the germline ends. This CDR3 comprises 16 residues. The CDR3: CANWGGGGVGNTEAFF. The DNA of the CDR3 is TGCGCCAACTGGGGCGGTGGAGGGGTAGGGAACACTGAAGCTTTCTTT.

The rearrangement links TRBV4-1 to TRBJ2-3; 7 bases agree with TRBD2. CDR1 and CDR2 (germline): MGHRA, YSYEKL. The CDR3 is 14 residues long. Trimming took 0 bases from V and 4 from J; bases not matched to a gene: 1. CDR3 loop: CASSQESGADTQYF. The CDR3 coding sequence is TGCGCCAGCAGCCAAGAAAGCGGGGCAGATACGCAGTATTTT.

The V call is TRBV7-9, the J call TRBJ2-7, with 10 bases aligning to TRBD2. The trim removed 6 bases at V and 5 bases at J, leaving 10 bases unmatched. The CDR3 covers 15 residues. Germline V gives CDR1 SEHNR, CDR2 FQNEAQ (reference sequence). CDR3 loop: CASRRAGGQLHEQYV. The CDR3 DNA reads as TGTGCCAGCAGGAGAGCGGGAGGGCAATTACACGAGCAGTACGTC.

V gene TRBV11-2 combines with J gene TRBJ2-7; D remains unclear. The V gene lost 1 base and the J gene lost 1 base, with 8 bases spanning the gap. This CDR3 region has 14 residues. The germline gives CDR1 SGHAT, CDR2 FQNNGV. This CDR3 reads CASSLARPSYEQYF. As DNA, the CDR3 is TGTGCCAGCAGCTTAGCCAGGCCATCCTACGAGCAGTACTTC.

This chain links TRBV11-3 with TRBJ1-1; D not certain. The CDR3 spans 13 residues. V was clipped by 0 bases and J by 5 bases, with 7 bases between them. Germline V gene lookup returns CDR1 SGHNT and CDR2 YENEEA. DNA for the CDR3: TGTGCCAGCAGCTTAGAAGAAGGGACTGAAGCTTTCTTT. It translates to CASSLEEGTEAFF.

This clone appeared a few times. The rearrangement uses TRBV18 and TRBJ1-6, with 7 positions matching TRBD1. This CDR3 has 14 amino acids. The V segment lost 3 bases and the J segment 8 bases; nucleotides outside the gene matches: 4. Germline V lookup: CDR1 KGHSH, CDR2 LQKENI. The CDR3 nucleotides read TGTGCCAGCTCACCGACAGGGACGGATTCACCCCTCCACTTT. Translation gives CASSPTGTDSPLHF.

The chain carries TRBV6-1 and TRBJ1-1, with 9 bases fitting TRBD1. This CDR3 comprises 15 residues. CDR1 MNHNS and CDR2 SASEGT come from the germline V gene. J was trimmed by 0 bases and V by 3 bases; bases with no gene match: 2. Here the CDR3 DNA reads TGTGCCAGCAGTGAGGGACAGGGCGTGAACACTGAAGCTTTCTTT. It specifies CASSEGQGVNTEAFF.

The genes are TRBV28 and TRBJ1-2; 9 bases align to TRBD1. Per the germline V gene, CDR1 is MDHEN and CDR2 is SYDVKM. The CDR3 length is 15 residues. V dropped 4 bases and J dropped 8; count of bases not matched to a gene: 11. CDR3 in DNA: TGTGCCAGCAGTTCGAATTGGGACAGGGAGGGAGGCTACACCTTC. The encoded protein is CASSSNWDREGGYTF.

This chain uses TRBV2 with TRBJ2-3, with D hard to call. The CDR3 covers 14 residues. Trimming took 8 bases from V and 5 from J, leaving 17 bases between them. From germline, CDR1 is SNHLY and CDR2 FYNNEI. The CDR3 here is CASSEAWQEDTQYF. CDR3 DNA sequence: TGTGCCAGCTCCGAAGCGTGGCAGGAAGATACGCAGTATTTT.

The table lists this clone with a count of one. The chain joins TRBV9 to TRBJ1-2; 10 nucleotides match TRBD1. The trim removed 3 bases at V and 8 bases at J, leaving 7 bases unmatched. This CDR3 region has 14 residues. Germline values: CDR1 SGDLS, CDR2 YYNGEE. The CDR3 loop is CASSAGTGDLGYTF. The DNA for the CDR3 is TGTGCCAGCAGCGCCGGGACAGGGGATTTGGGCTACACCTTC.

The chain recombines TRBV11-3 with TRBJ2-1; TRBD1 might be the D (6 bases). The CDR3 contains 14 residues. The germline CDR1 and CDR2 sequences are SGHNT and YENEEA. V lost 5 bases and J 7 bases, leaving 15 bases between the germline ends. The CDR3 bases are TGTGCCAGCAGCCCTCAGGGGCATTTAAATGAGCAGTTCTTC. It codes for CASSPQGHLNEQFF.

The rearrangement uses TRBV10-3 and TRBJ2-5; D possibly corresponds to TRBD1 (5 bases). The CDR3 covers 15 residues. Germline V gene sequence: CDR1 ENHRY, CDR2 SYGVKD. The V and J ends lost 1 base and 5 bases respectively, with 14 bases between them. As DNA, the CDR3 is TGTGCCATCAGTGAGTATACTACAGGAGCGGAGACCCAGTACTTC. Its protein product is CAISEYTTGAETQYF.

This clone has ten or more counts. CDR3 sequence: CASSLLGGIRDTEAFF. Here the CDR3 DNA reads TGTGCCAGCAGCTTATTGGGGGGCATTAGGGACACTGAAGCTTTCTTT. This chain joins TRBV7-9 and TRBJ1-1, with D perhaps matching TRBD1 (6 bases). Germline-derived CDR1 and CDR2 are SEHNR and FQNEAQ (reference sequence). The CDR3 length is 16 residues. V was cut by 2 bases and J by 3 bases, with 16 bases left in between.

The rearrangement joins TRBV28 to TRBJ1-2, with 11 bases matching TRBD1. CDR1 and CDR2 (germline): MDHEN, SYDVKM. There are 13 residues in the CDR3. V trimming: 8 bases; J trimming: 4 bases; junction bases outside the gene matches: 3. For the CDR3, the DNA is TGTGCCAGCGGGGACAGGGGGATCTATGGCTACACCTTC. Translated, it gives CASGDRGIYGYTF.

This clone was observed a single time. The rearrangement uses TRBV14 and TRBJ2-5, with 7 bases that match TRBD1. CDR1 is SGHDN, CDR2 FVKESK, per germline. CDR3 length: 16 residues. V lost 4 bases and J lost 3; bases outside the gene matches: 11. The CDR3 coding sequence is TGTGCCAGCAGCCCCCTCGACAGGGTTGAGGAAGAGACCCAGTACTTC. Its translation: CASSPLDRVEEETQYF.

This clone was counted only a few times. V gene TRBV6-5 combines with J gene TRBJ2-7, with D possibly being TRBD1 or TRBD2 (5 bases each). There are 15 residues in the CDR3. Germline values: CDR1 MNHEY, CDR2 SVGAGI. Between the trimmed V and J ends, which lost 6 bases and 4 bases, there was a span of 19 bases. CDR3 protein: CASSSTGTPWYEQYF. DNA of the CDR3: TGTGCCAGCAGCTCTACCGGGACGCCTTGGTACGAGCAGTACTTC.

The V and J genes are TRBV6-1 and TRBJ2-1; D might be TRBD1 or TRBD2, each matching 5 bases. This CDR3 is built from 14 residues. CDR1 and CDR2 from the germline V gene are MNHNS and SASEGT. V was pared by 5 bases and J by 7 bases, with 15 bases between. The CDR3 is CASSQSWDANEQFF. DNA for the CDR3: TGTGCCAGCAGTCAAAGTTGGGACGCGAATGAGCAGTTCTTC.

This clone was observed a single time. The chain couples TRBV7-8 to TRBJ1-2, with unresolved D. The V end lost 8 bases, the J end lost 4 bases, and 11 bases lay between the germline ends. CDR3 length: 12 amino acids. Germline V gene sequence: CDR1 SGHVS, CDR2 FQNEAQ. CDR3 bases: TGTGCCAGCTCCATGGACCGCTATGGCTACACCTTC. Protein sequence: CASSMDRYGYTF.

The V gene is TRBV7-9, the J gene TRBJ2-7, with a weak D call TRBD2 (5 bases). The germline V gene encodes CDR1 SEHNR and CDR2 FQNEAQ (reference sequence). Trimming stripped 5 bases from V and 3 bases from J, with 11 bases between. The CDR3 is made up of 13 amino acids. The CDR3 protein is CASSPLSGYEQYF. CDR3 nucleotides: TGTGCCAGCAGCCCCCTAAGCGGCTACGAGCAGTACTTC.

A word on this clone: The germline gene is not matched at one end of the junction; a read error may be the cause. V gene TRBV6-1 combines with J gene TRBJ1-2; D might be TRBD1 (6 bases). This CDR3 contains 14 residues. CDR1 and CDR2 from the germline V gene are MNHNS and SASEGT. The CDR3 is CASSDGGAQGGSFF. The CDR3 DNA sequence: TGTGCCAGCAGTGACGGGGGCGCGCAAGGTGGCAGTTTTTTC.

This clone was seen just once. The rearrangement joins TRBV7-3 to TRBJ2-3, with TRBD2 matching 10 bases. From germline, CDR1 is SGHTA and CDR2 FQGTGA. V dropped 3 bases and J dropped 5; count of bases not matched to a gene: 5. The length of the CDR3 is 15 residues. CDR3 coding DNA: TGTGCCAGCAGCTTTCTAGCGGGAGTGGGAGATACGCAGTATTTT. As protein: CASSFLAGVGDTQYF.

V and J are TRBV7-3 and TRBJ2-3, with 9 bases matching TRBD2. CDR3 size: 15 residues. CDR1 and CDR2 from the germline V gene are SGHTA and FQGTGA. The V and J ends lost 4 bases and 4 bases, in that order; junction bases with no gene match: 6. CDR3 coding DNA: TGTGCCAGCAGCTGGGTAGCGGGAGAGTCAGATACGCAGTATTTT. Encoded protein: CASSWVAGESDTQYF. The full variable domain, in which reference TRBV7-3 and TRBJ2-3 provide the parts outside the CDR3, is GAGVSQTPSNKVTEKGKYVELRCDPISGHTALYWYRQSLGQGPEFLIYFQGTGAADDSGLPNDRFFAVRPEGSVSTLKIQRTERGDSAVYLCASSWVAGESDTQYFGPGTRLTVL.

The genes are TRBV19 and TRBJ2-1; TRBD2 agrees at 10 bases. Per germline, CDR1 LNHDA and CDR2 SQIVND (reference sequence). V lost 7 bases and J lost 4; bases outside the gene matches: 10. The CDR3 covers 16 residues. DNA of the CDR3: TGTGCCAGTAACCTCCGAGGACTAGCGGAATACAATGAGCAGTTCTTC. Protein sequence: CASNLRGLAEYNEQFF.

J is TRBJ1-5 and V is TRBV6-5; D is ambiguous. Trimming left V 6 bases short and J 6 bases short, with 12 bases between. The CDR3 length is 13 residues. Germline CDR1 and CDR2: MNHEY and SVGAGI. In DNA, the CDR3 is TGTGCCAGCAGGGACGGGTGGGGTCAGCCCCAGCATTTT. It translates to CASRDGWGQPQHF.

The chain combines TRBV6-1 with TRBJ1-2; D is uncertain. The CDR3 is 12 residues long. Germline V gives CDR1 MNHNS, CDR2 SASEGT. Trimming stripped 0 bases from V and 6 bases from J, with 5 bases between. CDR3 coding DNA: TGTGCCAGCAGTGAAGCGAGAGATGGCTACACCTTC. Encoded protein: CASSEARDGYTF.

The CDR3 loop reads CATKVQVNNYGYTF. The CDR3 DNA follows: TGTGCCACTAAAGTCCAGGTGAACAACTATGGCTACACCTTC. V is TRBV6-5 and J is TRBJ1-2; no clear D. CDR1 and CDR2 (germline): MNHEY, SVGAGI. This CDR3 region has 14 residues. V dropped 10 bases and J dropped 2 bases, with 17 bases sitting between them.

The J gene is TRBJ2-1, the V gene TRBV14, with TRBD2 identical over 10 bases. The CDR3 totals 18 residues. V gave up 1 base and J gave up 6 bases; unmatched junction bases: 12. The germline gives CDR1 SGHDN, CDR2 FVKESK. The CDR3: CASSQVLGLAQRGNEQFF. CDR3 coding DNA: TGTGCCAGCAGCCAAGTCCTGGGACTAGCGCAACGAGGCAATGAGCAGTTCTTC.

This chain links TRBV29-1 with TRBJ2-1, with 10 nucleotides matching TRBD2. V lost 8 bases to trimming and J lost 8 bases; unmatched junction nucleotides: 12. The CDR3 is 14 amino acids. The germline CDR1 and CDR2 sequences are SQVTM and ANQGSEA. In DNA form, the CDR3 reads TGCAGCCTCAGAGCTAGCGGGAGACTCGATGAGCAGTTCTTC. Its translation: CSLRASGRLDEQFF.

The chain carries TRBV19 and TRBJ1-5, with 11 bases fitting TRBD1. The length of the CDR3 is 15 residues. Germline V gives CDR1 LNHDA, CDR2 SQIVND (reference sequence). Trimming at V came to 4 bases and at J to 6 bases, leaving 5 bases not matched to a gene. CDR3 region: CASSTGQGAFQPQHF. CDR3 nucleotides: TGTGCCAGTAGTACAGGACAGGGGGCTTTTCAGCCCCAGCATTTT.